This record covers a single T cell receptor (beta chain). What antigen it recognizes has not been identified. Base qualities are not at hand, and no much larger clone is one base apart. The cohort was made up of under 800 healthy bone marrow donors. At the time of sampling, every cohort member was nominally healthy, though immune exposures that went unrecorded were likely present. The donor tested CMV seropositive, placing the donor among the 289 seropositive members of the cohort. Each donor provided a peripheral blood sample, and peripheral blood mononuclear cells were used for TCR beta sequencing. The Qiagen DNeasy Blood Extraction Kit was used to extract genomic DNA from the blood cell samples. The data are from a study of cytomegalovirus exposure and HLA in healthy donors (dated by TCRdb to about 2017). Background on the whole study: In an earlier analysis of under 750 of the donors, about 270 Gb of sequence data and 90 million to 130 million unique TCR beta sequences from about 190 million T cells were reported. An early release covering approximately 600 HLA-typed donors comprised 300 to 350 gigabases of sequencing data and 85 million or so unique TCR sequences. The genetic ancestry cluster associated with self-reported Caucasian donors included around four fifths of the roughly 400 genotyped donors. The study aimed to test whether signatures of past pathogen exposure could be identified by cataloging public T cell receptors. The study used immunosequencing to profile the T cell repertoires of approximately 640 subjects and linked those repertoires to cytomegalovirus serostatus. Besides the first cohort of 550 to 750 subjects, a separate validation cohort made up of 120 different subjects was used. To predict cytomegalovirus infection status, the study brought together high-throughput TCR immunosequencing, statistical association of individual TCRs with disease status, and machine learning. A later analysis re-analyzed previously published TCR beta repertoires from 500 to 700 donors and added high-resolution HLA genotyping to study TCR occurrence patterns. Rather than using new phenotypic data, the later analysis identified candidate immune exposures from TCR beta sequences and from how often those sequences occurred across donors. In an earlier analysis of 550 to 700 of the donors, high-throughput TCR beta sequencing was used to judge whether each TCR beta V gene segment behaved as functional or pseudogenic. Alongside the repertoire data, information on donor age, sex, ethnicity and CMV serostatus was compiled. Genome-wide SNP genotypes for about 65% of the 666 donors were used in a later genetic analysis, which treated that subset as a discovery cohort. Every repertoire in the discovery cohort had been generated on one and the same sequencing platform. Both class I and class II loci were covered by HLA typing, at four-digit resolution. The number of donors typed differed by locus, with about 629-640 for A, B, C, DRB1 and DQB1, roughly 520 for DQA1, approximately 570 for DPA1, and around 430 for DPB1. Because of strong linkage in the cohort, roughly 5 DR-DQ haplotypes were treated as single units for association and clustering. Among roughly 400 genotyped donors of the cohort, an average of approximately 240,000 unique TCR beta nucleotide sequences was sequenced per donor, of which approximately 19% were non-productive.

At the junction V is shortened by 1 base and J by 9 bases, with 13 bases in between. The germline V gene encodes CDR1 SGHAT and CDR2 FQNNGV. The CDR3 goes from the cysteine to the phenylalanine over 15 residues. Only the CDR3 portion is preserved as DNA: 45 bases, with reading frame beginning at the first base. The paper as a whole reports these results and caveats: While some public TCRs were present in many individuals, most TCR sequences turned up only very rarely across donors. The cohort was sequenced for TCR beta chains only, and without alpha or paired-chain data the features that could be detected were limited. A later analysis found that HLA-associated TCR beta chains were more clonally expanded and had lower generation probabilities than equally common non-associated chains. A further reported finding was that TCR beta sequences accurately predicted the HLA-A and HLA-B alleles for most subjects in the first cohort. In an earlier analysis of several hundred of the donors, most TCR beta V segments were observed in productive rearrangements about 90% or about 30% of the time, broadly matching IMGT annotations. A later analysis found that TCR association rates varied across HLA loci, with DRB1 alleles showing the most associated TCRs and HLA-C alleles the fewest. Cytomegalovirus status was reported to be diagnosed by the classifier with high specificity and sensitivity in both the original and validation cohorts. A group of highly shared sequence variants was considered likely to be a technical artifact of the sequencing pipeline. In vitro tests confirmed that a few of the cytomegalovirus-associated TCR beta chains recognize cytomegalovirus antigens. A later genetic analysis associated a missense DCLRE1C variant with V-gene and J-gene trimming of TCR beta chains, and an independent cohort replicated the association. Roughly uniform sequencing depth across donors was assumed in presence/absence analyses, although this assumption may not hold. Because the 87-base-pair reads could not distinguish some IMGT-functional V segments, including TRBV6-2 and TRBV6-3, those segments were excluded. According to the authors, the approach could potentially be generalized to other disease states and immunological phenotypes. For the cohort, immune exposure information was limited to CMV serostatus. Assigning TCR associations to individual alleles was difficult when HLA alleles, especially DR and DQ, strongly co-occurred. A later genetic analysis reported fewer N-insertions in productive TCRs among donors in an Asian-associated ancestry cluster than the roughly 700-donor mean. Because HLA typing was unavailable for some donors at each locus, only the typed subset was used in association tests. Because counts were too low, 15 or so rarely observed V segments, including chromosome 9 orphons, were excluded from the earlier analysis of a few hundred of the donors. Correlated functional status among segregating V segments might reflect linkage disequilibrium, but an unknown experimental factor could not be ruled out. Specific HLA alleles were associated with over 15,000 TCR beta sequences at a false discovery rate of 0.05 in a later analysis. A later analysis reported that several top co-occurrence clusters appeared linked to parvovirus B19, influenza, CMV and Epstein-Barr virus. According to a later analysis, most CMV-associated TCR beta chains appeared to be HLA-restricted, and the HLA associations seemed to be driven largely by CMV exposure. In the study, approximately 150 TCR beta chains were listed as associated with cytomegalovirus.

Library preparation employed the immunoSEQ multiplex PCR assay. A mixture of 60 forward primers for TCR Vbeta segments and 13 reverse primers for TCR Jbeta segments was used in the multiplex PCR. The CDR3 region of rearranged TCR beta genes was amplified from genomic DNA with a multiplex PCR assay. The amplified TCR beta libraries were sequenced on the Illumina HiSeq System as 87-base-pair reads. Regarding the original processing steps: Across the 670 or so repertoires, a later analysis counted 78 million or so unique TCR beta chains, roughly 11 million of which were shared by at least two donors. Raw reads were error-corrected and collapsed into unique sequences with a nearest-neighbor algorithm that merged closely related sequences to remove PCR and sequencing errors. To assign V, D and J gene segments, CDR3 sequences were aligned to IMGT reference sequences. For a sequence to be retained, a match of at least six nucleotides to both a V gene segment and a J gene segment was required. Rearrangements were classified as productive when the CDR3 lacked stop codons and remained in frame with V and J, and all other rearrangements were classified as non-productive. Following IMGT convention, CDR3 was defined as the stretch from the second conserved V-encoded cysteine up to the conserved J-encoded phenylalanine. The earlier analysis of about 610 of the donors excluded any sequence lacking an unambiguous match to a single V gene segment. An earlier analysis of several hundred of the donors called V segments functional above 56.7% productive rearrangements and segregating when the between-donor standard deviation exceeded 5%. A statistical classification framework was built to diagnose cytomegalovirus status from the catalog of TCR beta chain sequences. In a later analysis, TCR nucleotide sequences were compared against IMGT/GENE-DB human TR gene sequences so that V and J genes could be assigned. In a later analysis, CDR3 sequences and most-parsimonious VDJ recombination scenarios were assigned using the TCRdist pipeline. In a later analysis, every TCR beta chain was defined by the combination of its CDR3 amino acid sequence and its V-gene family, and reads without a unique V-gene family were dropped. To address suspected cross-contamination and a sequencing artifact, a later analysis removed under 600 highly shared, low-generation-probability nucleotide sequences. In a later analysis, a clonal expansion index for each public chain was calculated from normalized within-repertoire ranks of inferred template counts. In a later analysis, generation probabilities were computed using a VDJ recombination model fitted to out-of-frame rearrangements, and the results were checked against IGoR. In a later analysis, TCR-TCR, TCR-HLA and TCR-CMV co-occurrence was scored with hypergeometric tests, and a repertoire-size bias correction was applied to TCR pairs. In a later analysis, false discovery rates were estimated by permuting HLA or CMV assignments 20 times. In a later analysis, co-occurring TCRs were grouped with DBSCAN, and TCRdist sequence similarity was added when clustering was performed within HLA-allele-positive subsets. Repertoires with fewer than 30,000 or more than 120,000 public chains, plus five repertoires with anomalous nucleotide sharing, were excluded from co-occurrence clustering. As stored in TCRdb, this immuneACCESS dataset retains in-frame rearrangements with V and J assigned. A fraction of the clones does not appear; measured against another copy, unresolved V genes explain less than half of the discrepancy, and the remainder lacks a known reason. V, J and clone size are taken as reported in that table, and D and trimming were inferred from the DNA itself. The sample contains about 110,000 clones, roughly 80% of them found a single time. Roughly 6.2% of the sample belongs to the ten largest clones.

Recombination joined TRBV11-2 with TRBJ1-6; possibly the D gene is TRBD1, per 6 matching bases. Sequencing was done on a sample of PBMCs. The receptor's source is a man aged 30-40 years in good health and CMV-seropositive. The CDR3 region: CASSLVRGATSPLHF. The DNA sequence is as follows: TGTGCCAGCAGCTTAGTCCGGGGGGCCACTTCACCCCTCCACTTT.